The 17 T cell receptor beta chains listed next were all sequenced from one sample in a study of CD8 T cells in ankylosing spondylitis. Study-level points and caveats: Characteristic, it appeared, of ankylosing spondylitis blood was a TCR beta motif of eight highly homologous variants.

For these receptors, no antigen is known. From the 5' RACE reads, TCRdb called clonotypes with MiXCR, one entry per CDR3 protein. This sample has about 200,000 distinct CDR3 sequences, with 6% to 8% found just once. The sequencing sample was made of blood, either unsorted or a sorted T cell fraction (not recorded which). These receptors were obtained from a male donor with ankylosing spondylitis.

This clonotype was detected many times. The rearrangement joins TRBV7-9 to TRBJ2-7; 8 bases align to TRBD1. This CDR3 region has 17 residues. The V gene's germline CDR1 is SEHNR and CDR2 FQNEAQ (reference sequence). J gave up 4 bases and V 4 bases, and 15 bases lay outside the gene matches. The CDR3 DNA follows: TGTGCCAGCAGCTCCCCCCGGAGGACAGGGCCGGGGTACGAGCAGTACTTC. Amino acid sequence: CASSSPRRTGPGYEQYF.

The V gene is TRBV6-1, the J gene TRBJ2-5, with D perhaps TRBD1 or TRBD2 (5 bases each). This CDR3 is 14 amino acids long. Germline loops: CDR1 MNHNS, CDR2 SASEGT. Trimming left V 8 bases short and J 5 bases short, with 18 bases between. CDR3 nucleotide sequence: TGTGCCAGCCGAGACCCGGGGCCTGGGGAGACCCAGTACTTC. It translates to CASRDPGPGETQYF.

This clonotype was detected a few times. The V call is TRBV6-2 or TRBV6-3, the J call TRBJ2-1; 11 nucleotides agree with TRBD1. CDR3 length equals 14 residues. Germline lookup yields CDR1 MNHEY and CDR2 SVGEGT. V shed 8 bases, J shed 10 bases, and the junction held 10 bases outside the gene matches. The CDR3 loop is CASVGGTGGVEQFF. The CDR3 DNA reads TGTGCCAGCGTGGGCGGGACAGGGGGTGTCGAGCAGTTCTTC.

This clonotype was recorded many times. This sequence joins TRBV20-1 and TRBJ2-1; 8 nucleotides line up with TRBD1. The germline CDR1 and CDR2 sequences are DFQATT and SNEGSKA (reference sequence). V shed 4 bases and J 2 bases; nucleotides not matched to a gene: 10. The CDR3 sequence is 16 residues long. The CDR3 spells CSAKTGQGTAYNEQFF. In nucleotides, the CDR3 is TGCAGTGCTAAAACCGGACAGGGAACCGCCTACAATGAGCAGTTCTTC.

The table lists this clonotype with many counts. The chain joins TRBV6-5 to TRBJ2-1, with 8 bases identical to TRBD1. From germline, CDR1 is MNHEY and CDR2 SVGAGI. This CDR3 is built from 16 residues. Trimming took 2 bases from V and 0 from J; bases not matched to a gene: 3. The CDR3 region is CASSYVGQGSYNEQFF. CDR3 DNA: TGTGCCAGCAGTTACGTCGGACAGGGCTCCTACAATGAGCAGTTCTTC.

This clonotype was counted ten times or more. The chain links TRBV7-9 to TRBJ1-3; D not resolved. V lost 5 bases and J lost 1, with 12 bases in between. CDR1 is SEHNR and CDR2 is FQNEAQ in the germline V gene (reference sequence). This CDR3 is 15 amino acids long. CDR3 nucleotides: TGTGCCAGCAGCAACCAGCTGACTTCTGGAAACACCATATATTTT. It yields the protein CASSNQLTSGNTIYF.

This clonotype was seen a few times. This chain uses TRBV30 with TRBJ2-6; tentatively, D is TRBD2 (6 bases). Trimming stripped 4 bases from V and 1 base from J, with 14 bases between. This CDR3 is built from 16 residues. Germline assignment: CDR1 GTSNPN and CDR2 SVGIG (reference sequence). The CDR3 region is CAWIPGLLSGANVLTF. The CDR3 bases are TGTGCCTGGATACCGGGACTGCTATCTGGGGCCAACGTCCTGACTTTC.

In its sample, this clonotype was seen many times. J is TRBJ1-3 and V is TRBV29-1; D is ambiguous. Germline CDR1 is SQVTM and CDR2 is ANQGSEA. CDR3 length: 17 amino acids. V gave up 5 bases and J gave up 16 bases, with 36 bases separating them. The CDR3 region has the DNA TGCAGCGTTTCCCCCGACACTACTGACCCGTCTCGCGCTTCTCTTTATTTT. Protein: CSVSPDTTDPSRASLYF.

This clonotype was seen repeatedly, ten times or more. The rearrangement uses TRBV19 and TRBJ2-7, with TRBD2 matching 7 bases. The CDR3 covers 13 residues. V trimming: 3 bases; J trimming: 3 bases; junction bases outside the gene matches: 2. CDR1 is LNHDA and CDR2 is SQIVND in the germline V gene (reference sequence). CDR3 nucleotides: TGTGCCAGTAGTATTGGGGGGGGCTACGAGCAGTACTTC. It specifies CASSIGGGYEQYF.

The J gene is TRBJ2-7, the V gene TRBV29-1; D is perhaps TRBD2 (5 bases). Between the trimmed V and J ends, which lost 2 bases and 6 bases, there was a span of 17 bases. This CDR3 spans 14 amino acids. Germline V gene lookup returns CDR1 SQVTM and CDR2 ANQGSEA. CDR3 loop: CSVEWAGRAGEQYF. CDR3 coding DNA: TGCAGCGTTGAATGGGCTGGCCGGGCGGGCGAGCAGTACTTC.

In this sample, this clonotype turned up many times. The chain uses TRBV6-2 or TRBV6-3 and TRBJ2-1; tentative D call: TRBD1 (6 bases). CDR3 length equals 13 residues. Germline V gives CDR1 MNHEY, CDR2 SVGEGT. V was shortened by 6 bases and J by 6 bases, with 12 bases between the two germline ends. CDR3 region: CASRQGGGNEQFF. Here the CDR3 DNA reads TGTGCCAGCAGACAGGGCGGTGGCAATGAGCAGTTCTTC.

The chain employs TRBV9 and TRBJ2-2, with 7 nucleotides matching TRBD1. Germline lookup yields CDR1 SGDLS and CDR2 YYNGEE. CDR3 length equals 14 residues. Trimming at V came to 4 bases and at J to 7 bases, leaving 7 bases not matched to a gene. The CDR3 bases are TGTGCCAGCAGCCCAGGGGGTCCGGGCGGGGAGCTGTTTTTT. Protein: CASSPGGPGGELFF. Full variable domain (remainder filled in from reference TRBV9 and TRBJ2-2): DSGVTQTPKHLITATGQRVTLRCSPRSGDLSVYWYQQSLDQGLQFLIQYYNGEERAKGNILERFSAQQFPDLHSELNLSSLELGDSALYFCASSPGGPGGELFFGEGSRLTVL.

This clonotype was counted many times. The chain carries TRBV29-1 and TRBJ2-3; possibly TRBD1 or TRBD2 for D (5 bases each). The CDR3 consists of 12 residues. In germline, CDR1 is SQVTM, CDR2 ANQGSEA. With 4 bases removed from V and 6 bases from J, the gap between germline ends came to 11 bases. CDR3 amino acids: CSVGGSRDTQYF. CDR3 DNA: TGCAGCGTTGGGGGGAGTCGGGATACGCAGTATTTT.

The sample holds many counts of this clonotype. The CDR3 nucleotides read TGTGCCAGCAGTTTTATTGCGGGAGTAGCTGAGACCCAGTACTTC. It yields the protein CASSFIAGVAETQYF. The gene calls are TRBV12-3 or TRBV12-4 and TRBJ2-5, with 7 bases lining up with TRBD2. The J segment lost 5 bases and the V segment lost 3 bases, leaving 9 bases of the junction unmatched. The CDR3 length is 15 residues.

This rearrangement joins TRBV7-9 to TRBJ2-7; 7 nucleotides match TRBD2. V dropped 8 bases and J dropped 2; count of bases not matched to a gene: 6. The CDR3 extends over 13 amino acids. Germline CDR1 reads SEHNR; CDR2 reads FQNEAQ (reference sequence). Here the CDR3 reads CASWGGSPYEQYF. The CDR3 DNA is TGTGCCAGCTGGGGCGGGAGCCCCTACGAGCAGTACTTC.

The chain has TRBV7-8 and TRBJ2-6, with 7 bases identical to TRBD2. This CDR3 contains 15 residues. After removal of 4 bases from V and 4 bases from J, the junction contained 4 bases not matched to a gene. The germline gives CDR1 SGHVS, CDR2 FQNEAQ. CDR3 DNA: TGTGCCAGCAGCTGGTGGGAGGGAGGGGCCAACGTCCTGACTTTC. Translation gives CASSWWEGGANVLTF.

This clonotype was seen at least ten times. The V and J genes are TRBV28 and TRBJ2-5, with TRBD2 matching 7 bases. The junction had 7 bases not matched to a gene; V was cut back by 5 bases and J by 1 base. Germline V gene sequence: CDR1 MDHEN, CDR2 SYDVKM. The CDR3 length is 15 residues. For the CDR3, the DNA is TGTGCCAGCAGTCCTCTGGGAGGGACCCAAGAGACCCAGTACTTC. It encodes CASSPLGGTQETQYF.